The clone carrying this T cell receptor beta chain was detected a few times. Its antigen remains unknown. These data are taken from a study of T cells in Graves' hyperthyroidism and ophthalmopathy. Study results and caveats: The model made its ophthalmopathy prediction, and onset followed a median approximately 6.5 months later.

TCR beta CDR3 regions were amplified from RNA transcripts. The HTBI primer set was used in a first-round RT-PCR of the TCR CDR3. TCRdb used MiXCR to reprocess the multiplex PCR reads, holding one entry per CDR3 protein. In the table there are about 350,000 distinct CDR3 sequences, roughly 13% of which are singletons. The CDR3 is 15 residues long. Germline V gene data show CDR1 as WNHNN and CDR2 as SYGVQD (reference sequence). J gave up 5 bases and V 3 bases, and 4 bases lay outside the gene matches. J is TRBJ2-3 and V is TRBV10-1; 11 nucleotides agree with TRBD2. The sample comprised blood. This receptor was obtained from a woman younger than 45 with Graves' hyperthyroidism. The CDR3: CASSELAGVGDTQYF. The DNA of the CDR3 is TGCGCCAGCAGTGAACTAGCGGGGGTCGGAGATACGCAGTATTTT.